The 8 T cell receptor beta chains in this list originate from one sample, sequenced in a study of metastatic and nonmetastatic thyroid tumors. Nobody among the patients had been given any treatment before thyroid surgery. TCRdb used MiXCR to call clones anew from the PCR reads. This table has over 35,000 clones, roughly a sixth appearing once. The sample taken for sequencing was tumor tissue. These receptors were obtained from a female donor with papillary thyroid cancer or a benign thyroid nodule (not recorded which). Some clones in this sample may be carry-over from other donors' samples.

A note on this clone: A much bigger clone sits one base away, suggesting this may be a read error. The CDR3 protein is CASGDQNTGELFF. CDR3 bases: TGTGCCAGCGGGGATCAGAACACCGGGGAGCTGTTTTTT. The genes are TRBV5-5 and TRBJ2-2; D remains ambiguous. V was pared by 7 bases and J by 1 base, with 8 bases between. CDR1 is SGHKS and CDR2 is YYEKEE in the germline V gene (reference sequence). The CDR3 has 13 residues.

This clone was recorded at least ten times. It is unclear where the CDR3 begins or ends on the DNA, so no DNA is shown, and the CDR3 is as TCRdb lists it. The chain is built from TRBV20-1 and TRBJ1-3. The CDR3 extends over 14 residues, inclusive of both ends. CDR1 and CDR2 from the germline V gene are DFQATT and SNEGSKA (reference sequence). This CDR3 is CSATNVGPGNTIYF.

This clone came up a few times. A read error is possible here, since a much larger clone lies one base away. In DNA form, the CDR3 reads TGTGCCAGCAGCGATCAGGCGCGGGAGACCGAGTACTTC. Translation: CASSDQARETEYF. The genes are TRBV27 and TRBJ2-5; 7 nucleotides line up with TRBD2. This CDR3 has 13 residues. CDR1 MNHEY and CDR2 SMNVEV come from the germline V gene (reference sequence).

This clone was recorded at least ten times. The J gene is TRBJ2-1, the V gene TRBV5-1; no clear D gene. The germline V gene has CDR1 SGHRS and CDR2 YFSETQ. The CDR3 consists of 13 residues. Trimming took off 5 bases at V and 5 bases at J, with 11 bases between the two ends. The CDR3 coding sequence is TGCGCCAGCAGAAGAAACCCAGACAATGAGCAGTTCTTC. This encodes CASRRNPDNEQFF.

This clone was counted at least ten times. The chain joins TRBV28 to TRBJ2-7; D possibly uses TRBD1 or TRBD2 (5 bases each). The CDR3 totals 15 residues. Germline V gives CDR1 MDHEN, CDR2 SYDVKM. V was shortened by 5 bases and J by 2 bases, with 16 bases between the two germline ends. This CDR3 is CASSQQGLGAYEQYF. CDR3 coding DNA: TGTGCCAGCAGTCAGCAGGGTTTGGGGGCCTACGAGCAGTACTTC.

Ten or more counts support this clone. V usage is TRBV19 and J usage is TRBJ2-2; D is ambiguous. From germline, CDR1 is LNHDA and CDR2 SQIVND (reference sequence). V was shortened by 10 bases and J by 4 bases, with 13 bases between the two germline ends. The CDR3 totals 13 residues. CDR3 protein: CATHQDLTGELFF. As DNA, the CDR3 is TGTGCCACCCACCAGGATCTCACCGGGGAGCTGTTTTTT. The full variable domain, with the rest looked up from reference TRBV19 and TRBJ2-2, is DGGITQSPKYLFRKEGQNVTLSCEQNLNHDAMYWYRQDPGQGLRLIYYSQIVNDFQKGDIAEGYSVSREKKESFPLTVTSAQKNPTAFYLCATHQDLTGELFFGEGSRLTVL.

At least ten counts were recorded for this clone. The chain combines TRBV5-6 with TRBJ1-2, with TRBD1 as a possible D gene (5 bases). The CDR3 consists of 16 residues. V lost 1 base and J 0 bases, leaving 13 bases between the germline ends. The germline CDR1 and CDR2 sequences are SGHDT and YYEEEE. The CDR3 here is CASSLRGVRANYGYTF. The CDR3 region has the DNA TGTGCCAGCAGCTTGAGAGGGGTTCGGGCTAACTATGGCTACACCTTC.

There are many counts of this clone. The V and J genes are TRBV25-1 and TRBJ2-7; D possibly corresponds to TRBD1 (6 bases). Trimming shortened V by 7 bases and J by 2 bases, and 36 bases separated the two germline ends. In germline, CDR1 is MGHDK, CDR2 SYGVNS. The CDR3 has 21 amino acids. DNA of the CDR3: TGTGCCAGCAATCCCCTCCACGCCGGGACAAGCGACTCCGACCGTCCCTACGAGCAGTACTTC. This gives the protein CASNPLHAGTSDSDRPYEQYF.